This T cell receptor beta chain derives from a study of blood T cell repertoires in COVID-19. Produced via immunoSEQ multiplex PCR; TCRdb's table is partial and in-frame only. The data show about 160,000 clones, about 85% seen once. Symptom resolution, clearance, or two negative PCRs marked donors in Cohort 3 as recovered. CDR3 length: 15 residues. The ends were cut back, 0 bases at V and 9 bases at J, with 17 bases in the middle. CDR1 and CDR2 (germline): LGHNA, YSLEER. The rearrangement uses TRBV4-3 and TRBJ1-1; D may be TRBD1 (5 bases). The TCR was taken from a woman aged 45-59 years who had recovered from COVID-19. The source material was PBMCs or T cells enriched from blood (not recorded which). The CDR3 sequence is CASSQDARVGFKAFF. The CDR3 DNA reads TGCGCCAGCAGCCAAGACGCCAGGGTTGGGTTTAAAGCTTTCTTT.